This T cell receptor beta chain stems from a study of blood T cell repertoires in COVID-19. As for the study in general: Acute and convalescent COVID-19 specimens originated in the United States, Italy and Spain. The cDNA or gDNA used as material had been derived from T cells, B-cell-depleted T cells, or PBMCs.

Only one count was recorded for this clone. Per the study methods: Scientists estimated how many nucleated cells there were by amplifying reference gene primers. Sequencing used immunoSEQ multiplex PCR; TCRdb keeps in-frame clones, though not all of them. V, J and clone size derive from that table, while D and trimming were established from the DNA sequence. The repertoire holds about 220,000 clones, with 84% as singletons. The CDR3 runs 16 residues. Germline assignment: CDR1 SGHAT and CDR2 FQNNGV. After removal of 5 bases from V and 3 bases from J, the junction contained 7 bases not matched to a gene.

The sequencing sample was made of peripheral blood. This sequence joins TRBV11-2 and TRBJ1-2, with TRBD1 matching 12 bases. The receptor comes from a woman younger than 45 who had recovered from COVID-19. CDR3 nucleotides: TGTGCCAGCAGCGGACCGGGACAGGGGGCGTACTATGGCTACACCTTC. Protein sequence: CASSGPGQGAYYGYTF.